Each of the 21 T cell receptor beta chains below was sequenced from the same sample in a study of T-cell reconstitution after alpha-beta-depleted transplantation in children. Unique molecular identifiers were used in preparing the TCRbeta library. TCRdb re-analysed the PCR reads in MiXCR, keeping a single row per CDR3 protein. The repertoire holds about 900,000 distinct CDR3 sequences, with about 31% as singletons. The sample consisted of PBMCs, mostly from graft donor cells, taken 360 days after TCRalphabeta/CD19-depleted stem cell transplant. The receptors were gathered from a boy in the first two years of life who had a stem cell transplant for SCID, so the T cells may come from the graft donor.

The chain carries TRBV13 and TRBJ2-7; 7 positions match TRBD1. Germline CDR1 and CDR2: PRHDT and FYEKMQ (reference sequence). Trimming cost V 2 bases and J 5 bases; bases outside gene matches: 6. The CDR3 extends over 14 amino acids. Here the CDR3 reads CASSLRQGSHEQYF. The CDR3 coding sequence is TGTGCCAGCAGCTTACGACAGGGATCGCACGAGCAGTACTTC. The full variable domain, with the rest looked up from reference TRBV13 and TRBJ2-7, is AAGVIQSPRHLIKEKRETATLKCYPIPRHDTVYWYQQGPGQDPQFLISFYEKMQSDKGSIPDRFSAQQFSDYHSELNMSSLELGDSALYFCASSLRQGSHEQYFGPGTRLTVT.

This rearrangement joins TRBV11-2 to TRBJ2-3, with TRBD2 matching 7 bases. The J segment lost 1 base and the V segment lost 1 base, leaving 11 bases of the junction unmatched. The CDR3 has 18 residues. Germline V gene lookup returns CDR1 SGHAT and CDR2 FQNNGV. This CDR3 is CASSLVPLAAIRTDTQYF. The CDR3 region has the DNA TGTGCCAGCAGCTTAGTCCCCCTAGCGGCCATTCGCACAGATACGCAGTATTTT.

The rearrangement links TRBV6-1 to TRBJ2-2; no reliable D call. CDR3 length: 19 residues. CDR1 and CDR2 from the germline V gene are MNHNS and SASEGT. V shed 0 bases and J shed 5 bases, with 22 bases lying between them. The CDR3 sequence: CASSEASFIGQKRTGELFF. The CDR3 DNA follows: TGTGCCAGCAGTGAAGCAAGTTTTATCGGCCAAAAGAGAACCGGGGAGCTGTTTTTT.

This clonotype turned up a few times. The chain combines TRBV6-1 with TRBJ1-1; D ambiguous. V lost 6 bases and J 4 bases, leaving 18 bases between the germline ends. CDR1 MNHNS and CDR2 SASEGT come from the germline V gene. The CDR3 totals 15 residues. The DNA for the CDR3 is TGTGCCAGCAGCCCTCCCCGAGGGAAGGGCACTGAAGCTTTCTTT. Translation: CASSPPRGKGTEAFF.

This clonotype has a handful of counts. This chain uses TRBV4-2 with TRBJ2-5, with 11 bases that match TRBD2. CDR1 LGHNA and CDR2 YNFKEQ come from the germline V gene. V dropped 4 bases and J dropped 3; count of bases not matched to a gene: 10. CDR3 length: 17 amino acids. In DNA form, the CDR3 reads TGTGCCAGCAGCCGGGTCTTAGCGGGGGGGCAAAAAGAGACCCAGTACTTC. Amino acid sequence: CASSRVLAGGQKETQYF.

The rearrangement joins TRBV18 to TRBJ2-7; D is uncertain. V dropped 1 base and J dropped 3 bases, with 10 bases sitting between them. CDR3 size: 14 residues. Per the germline V gene, CDR1 is KGHSH and CDR2 is LQKENI. CDR3 DNA sequence: TGTGCCAGCTCACCACTTGAGAGCAGCTACGAGCAGTACTTC. It codes for CASSPLESSYEQYF.

The V and J genes are TRBV6-1 and TRBJ1-6; D is possibly TRBD1 (5 bases). The CDR3 has 13 residues. The V and J ends lost 6 bases and 7 bases respectively, with 10 bases between them. The germline gives CDR1 MNHNS, CDR2 SASEGT. The CDR3 is CASRGRVNSPLHF. Here the CDR3 DNA reads TGTGCCAGCAGAGGCAGGGTGAATTCACCCCTCCACTTT.

This CDR3 is CASRLGTANSYEQYF. The CDR3 DNA reads TGTGCCAGCAGACTCGGGACGGCGAATTCCTACGAGCAGTACTTC. This sequence joins TRBV11-2 and TRBJ2-7; either TRBD1 or TRBD2 may supply D (5 bases each). CDR1 and CDR2 (germline): SGHAT, FQNNGV. V lost 6 bases to trimming and J lost 1 base, with 16 bases between them. This CDR3 is 15 amino acids long.

This chain links TRBV20-1 with TRBJ2-7, with D unresolved. Germline CDR1 reads DFQATT; CDR2 reads SNEGSKA (reference sequence). Trimming removed 0 bases at V and 0 bases at J, with 6 bases between. CDR3 length: 13 residues. For the CDR3, the DNA is TGCAGTGCTAGAGAAATAGGCTCCTACGAGCAGTACTTC. Protein sequence: CSAREIGSYEQYF.

The chain uses TRBV20-1 and TRBJ2-5, with 7 bases that match TRBD2. The V gene end was trimmed by 1 base and the J gene end by 5 bases; junction bases not matched to a gene: 16. Germline assignment: CDR1 DFQATT and CDR2 SNEGSKA (reference sequence). The CDR3 has 17 amino acids. This CDR3 is CSARGHSGALKWETQYF. The CDR3 bases are TGCAGTGCTAGAGGCCACAGCGGGGCCCTGAAGTGGGAGACCCAGTACTTC.

This clonotype was counted a single time. The chain recombines TRBV12-3 or TRBV12-4 with TRBJ1-1, with a tentative D call TRBD1 (5 bases). This CDR3 is 14 amino acids long. The V gene lost 2 bases and the J gene lost 6 bases, with 13 bases spanning the gap. The CDR3 loop reads CASSLTGEDPEAFF. In DNA, the CDR3 is TGTGCCAGCAGTTTAACAGGAGAGGATCCTGAAGCTTTCTTT.

In this sample, this clonotype turned up a few times. The chain joins TRBV5-5 to TRBJ2-1; TRBD1 is a possible D gene (5 bases). CDR1 is SGHKS, CDR2 YYEKEE, per germline (reference sequence). The CDR3 is 15 residues long. With 0 bases removed from V and 5 bases from J, the gap between germline ends came to 12 bases. The DNA of the CDR3 is TGTGCCAGCAGCTTGGTGGATCTGGGGCACAATGAGCAGTTCTTC. It yields the protein CASSLVDLGHNEQFF. Based on the CDR3 plus reference TRBV5-5 and TRBJ2-1, the full variable domain is DAGVTQSPTHLIKTRGQQVTLRCSPISGHKSVSWYQQVLGQGPQFIFQYYEKEERGRGNFPDRFSARQFPNYSSELNVNALLLGDSALYLCASSLVDLGHNEQFFGPGTRLTVL.

The chain employs TRBV6-4 and TRBJ1-1, with D tentatively TRBD1 (6 bases). Per germline, CDR1 MRHNA and CDR2 SNTAGT. The ends were cut back, 7 bases at V and 3 bases at J, with 12 bases in the middle. CDR3 length: 13 residues. CDR3 residues: CASIHRVDTEAFF. Here the CDR3 DNA reads TGTGCCAGCATACACAGGGTGGACACTGAAGCTTTCTTT.

This clonotype has more than one count but fewer than ten. The chain employs TRBV7-8 and TRBJ2-1; 8 nucleotides agree with TRBD2. Germline V gene lookup returns CDR1 SGHVS and CDR2 FQNEAQ. The CDR3 covers 15 residues. J gave up 6 bases and V 4 bases, and 8 bases lay outside the gene matches. In DNA form, the CDR3 reads TGTGCCAGCAGCTCCCCGGGACTAGGATTCAATGAGCAGTTCTTC. It translates to CASSSPGLGFNEQFF. Drawing the rest from reference TRBV7-8 and TRBJ2-1, the complete variable domain is GAGVSQSPRYKVAKRGQDVALRCDPISGHVSLFWYQQALGQGPEFLTYFQNEAQLDKSGLPSDRFFAERPEGSVSTLKIQRTQQEDSAVYLCASSSPGLGFNEQFFGPGTRLTVL.

This clonotype appeared a few times. The V and J genes are TRBV5-6 and TRBJ2-1; D is unclear. This CDR3 comprises 16 residues. V shed 3 bases and J shed 3 bases, with 16 bases lying between them. Germline V gene sequence: CDR1 SGHDT, CDR2 YYEEEE. CDR3 in DNA: TGTGCCAGCAGCTCCGATGAGGCAGATTTCTACAATGAGCAGTTCTTC. Amino acids: CASSSDEADFYNEQFF. The entire variable domain, with the rest obtained from reference TRBV5-6 and TRBJ2-1, is as follows: DAGVTQSPTHLIKTRGQQVTLRCSPKSGHDTVSWYQQALGQGPQFIFQYYEEEERQRGNFPDRFSGHQFPNYSSELNVNALLLGDSALYLCASSSDEADFYNEQFFGPGTRLTVL.

This chain uses TRBV11-2 with TRBJ2-1; 16 nucleotides match TRBD2. This CDR3 has 17 amino acids. CDR1 and CDR2 (germline): SGHAT, FQNNGV. The junction had 11 bases not matched to a gene; V was cut back by 0 bases and J by 15 bases. The DNA for the CDR3 is TGTGCCAGCAGCTTAGAATCCGGGACTAGCGGGGGGGCCATACCGTTCTTC. Residues: CASSLESGTSGGAIPFF.

DNA for the CDR3: TGTGCCAGCAGTGAAAGGTTCAGCTCTGGAAACACCATATATTTT. As protein: CASSERFSSGNTIYF. The rearrangement joins TRBV6-1 to TRBJ1-3; D is unclear. V was trimmed by 2 bases and J by 0 bases, leaving 8 bases between them. This CDR3 is 15 amino acids long. Germline V gene sequence: CDR1 MNHNS, CDR2 SASEGT.

This clonotype was detected a few times. The V gene is TRBV7-2, the J gene TRBJ2-3; 8 positions agree with TRBD1. Germline V gives CDR1 SGHTA, CDR2 FQGNSA. The CDR3 spans 17 residues. V trimming: 3 bases; J trimming: 3 bases; junction bases outside the gene matches: 11. CDR3 DNA: TGTGCCAGCAGCTTGCCCCAGGGGGCGGAAAGGACAGATACGCAGTATTTT. It translates to CASSLPQGAERTDTQYF.

This clonotype was picked up a small number of times. The chain recombines TRBV12-3 or TRBV12-4 with TRBJ2-1; 8 nucleotides align to TRBD1. The CDR3 has 13 residues. V shed 6 bases and J 10 bases; nucleotides not matched to a gene: 8. This chain's CDR3 is CASRPGQVKEQFF. CDR3 sequence (DNA): TGTGCCAGCAGACCGGGACAGGTGAAAGAGCAGTTCTTC.

This sequence joins TRBV11-2 and TRBJ2-7; no clear D gene. The length of the CDR3 is 13 residues. Trimming took off 7 bases at V and 1 base at J, with 11 bases between the two ends. Looked up from germline, CDR1 is SGHAT and CDR2 is FQNNGV. The CDR3 region has the DNA TGTGCCAGCACGCGTGGGTTTTCCTACGAGCAGTACTTC. Translated, it gives CASTRGFSYEQYF.

The genes are TRBV5-1 and TRBJ2-5, with TRBD2 matching 9 bases. Germline-derived CDR1 and CDR2 are SGHRS and YFSETQ. Trimming removed 1 base from V and 3 bases from J; junction bases left unmatched: 7. The CDR3 is 16 residues long. For the CDR3, the DNA is TGCGCCAGCAGCTTGCGGGTAGCGGGGGAAAAAGAGACCCAGTACTTC. Encoded protein: CASSLRVAGEKETQYF.